This T cell receptor (beta chain) emerged from a study of cytomegalovirus exposure and HLA in healthy donors (TCRdb year 2017). At the level of the whole study: In an earlier analysis of about 560 of the donors, under 300 Gb of sequence data and 90 million to 120 million unique TCR beta sequences from approximately 180 million T cells were reported. A later genetic analysis used genome-wide SNP genotypes for about three fifths of the 666 donors, treating that subset as a discovery cohort. In a later analysis, previously published TCR beta repertoires from fewer than 750 donors were re-analyzed and high-resolution HLA genotyping was added so that TCR occurrence patterns could be studied. In the later analysis, no new phenotypic data were used to find candidate immune exposures; instead, reliance was placed on TCR beta sequences and their occurrence across donors. HLA typing covered class I and class II loci at four-digit resolution. The study aimed to test whether cataloging public T cell receptors could reveal signatures of past pathogen exposure. In an earlier analysis of 587 of the donors, high-throughput TCR beta sequencing was used to judge whether each TCR beta V gene segment behaved as functional or pseudogenic. Across 398 genotyped donors of the cohort, an average of about 250,000 unique TCR beta nucleotide sequences per donor were sequenced, and 15% to 20% of those sequences were non-productive. Because of strong linkage in the cohort, four to six DR-DQ haplotypes were treated as single units for association and clustering. Every discovery cohort repertoire had been produced on one sequencing platform. The study combined high-throughput TCR immunosequencing, statistical association of individual TCRs with disease status, and machine learning to predict cytomegalovirus infection status. Of the 300 to 400 genotyped donors, 81% fell in the genetic ancestry cluster associated with self-reported Caucasian donors. Along with the roughly 670-subject first cohort, a separate validation cohort of more than 90 different subjects was used. Around 330 gigabases of sequencing data and roughly 80 million unique TCR sequences made up an early release that covered roughly 670 HLA-typed donors. Donor age, sex, ethnicity and CMV serostatus were compiled alongside the repertoire data. The number of donors typed differed by locus, with roughly 620-640 for A, B, C, DRB1 and DQB1, roughly 520 for DQA1, about 610 for DPA1, and over 400 for DPB1. The study used immunosequencing to profile the T cell repertoires of 670 or so subjects and linked those repertoires to cytomegalovirus serostatus. Paper-wide results and their limitations: The study gave a list of around 170 TCR beta chains associated with cytomegalovirus. According to a later analysis, TCR association rates differed among HLA loci, with DRB1 alleles showing the most associated TCRs and HLA-C alleles showing the fewest. A further reported finding was that TCR beta sequences accurately predicted the HLA-A and HLA-B alleles for most subjects in the first cohort. In a later analysis, some 18,000 TCR beta sequences were associated with specific HLA alleles at a false discovery rate of 0.05. The authors suggested that the approach could potentially be extended to other disease states and immunological phenotypes. Some IMGT-functional V segments, including TRBV6-2 and TRBV6-3, could not be distinguished by the 87-base-pair reads and were therefore excluded. In a later analysis, HLA-associated TCR beta chains showed more clonal expansion and lower generation probabilities than non-associated chains that were equally common. The presence/absence analyses assumed that sequencing depth was roughly uniform across donors, and that assumption may not be true. Cytomegalovirus status was reported to be diagnosed by the classifier with high specificity and sensitivity in both the original and validation cohorts. Because some donors lacked HLA typing at each locus, the association tests relied only on the typed subset. For the cohort, immune exposure information was limited to CMV serostatus. Most TCR sequences were observed very rarely across donors, whereas some public TCRs were present in many individuals. In a later genetic analysis, a missense DCLRE1C variant was associated with V-gene and J-gene trimming of TCR beta chains, and the association was replicated in an independent cohort. In vitro tests confirmed that three of the cytomegalovirus-associated TCR beta chains recognize cytomegalovirus antigens. Strong co-occurrence of HLA alleles, especially DR and DQ, made assigning TCR associations to individual alleles difficult. Broadly in line with IMGT annotations, most TCR beta V segments showed up in productive rearrangements about 87% or about 30% of the time in an earlier analysis of 587 of the donors. Several of the top co-occurrence clusters appeared to be linked to parvovirus B19, influenza, CMV and Epstein-Barr virus, according to a later analysis. In this cohort, only TCR beta chains were sequenced, and detectable features were limited by the absence of alpha or paired-chain data. Because counts were too low, roughly 18 rarely observed V segments, including chromosome 9 orphons, were left out of the earlier analysis of approximately 500 of the donors. Correlated functional status among segregating V segments might be attributable to linkage disequilibrium, but an unknown experimental factor could not be ruled out. According to a later genetic analysis, donors in an Asian-associated ancestry cluster had fewer N-insertions in productive TCRs than the roughly 670-donor mean. A cluster of highly shared sequence variants was judged likely to be a technical artifact of the sequencing pipeline. According to a later analysis, most CMV-associated TCR beta chains appeared to be HLA-restricted, and the HLA associations seemed to be driven largely by CMV exposure.

The method behind the library was the immunoSEQ multiplex PCR assay. The multiplex PCR relied on a mix of 60 forward primers for TCR Vbeta segments and 13 reverse primers for TCR Jbeta segments. Amplification of the CDR3 region of rearranged TCR beta genes was performed with a multiplex PCR assay on genomic DNA. Amplified TCR beta libraries were sequenced as 87-base-pair reads on the Illumina HiSeq System. Turning to the authors' computational methods: A later analysis counted around 72 million unique TCR beta chains across the 700 or so repertoires, and some 11 million of these chains were shared by at least two donors. Raw reads were error-corrected and collapsed into unique sequences with a nearest-neighbor algorithm that merged closely related sequences to remove PCR and sequencing errors. CDR3 sequences were aligned to IMGT reference sequences to assign V, D and J gene segments. Each retained sequence needed at least a six-nucleotide match to both a V gene segment and a J gene segment. A rearrangement was called productive if the CDR3 had no stop codons and remained in frame with V and J, and every other rearrangement was called non-productive. CDR3 was defined according to IMGT convention as the region running from the second conserved V-encoded cysteine to the conserved J-encoded phenylalanine. The earlier analysis of roughly 590 of the donors excluded any sequence lacking an unambiguous match to a single V gene segment. In an earlier analysis of approximately 550 of the donors, V segments were called functional above 56.7% productive rearrangements and were called segregating when the between-donor standard deviation exceeded 5%. A statistical classification framework was built to diagnose cytomegalovirus status from the catalog of TCR beta chain sequences. V and J gene assignment, in a later analysis, came from comparing TCR nucleotide sequences with IMGT/GENE-DB human TR gene sequences. Using the TCRdist pipeline, a later analysis assigned CDR3 sequences along with most-parsimonious VDJ recombination scenarios. In a later analysis, each TCR beta chain was defined by its CDR3 amino acid sequence together with its V-gene family, and reads without a unique V-gene family were excluded. A later analysis removed several hundred highly shared, low-generation-probability nucleotide sequences to deal with suspected cross-contamination and a sequencing artifact. For each public chain, a later analysis derived a clonal expansion index from normalized ranks of inferred template counts within each repertoire. Generation probabilities in a later analysis came from a VDJ recombination model fitted to out-of-frame rearrangements, and those results were checked against IGoR. A later analysis scored TCR-TCR, TCR-HLA and TCR-CMV co-occurrence with hypergeometric tests, applying a repertoire-size bias correction to TCR pairs. False discovery rates were estimated in a later analysis by permuting HLA or CMV assignments 20 times. A later analysis grouped co-occurring TCRs with DBSCAN, adding TCRdist sequence similarity when clustering within HLA-allele-positive subsets. Repertoires with fewer than 30,000 or more than 120,000 public chains, plus five repertoires with anomalous nucleotide sharing, were excluded from co-occurrence clustering. In TCRdb, the immuneACCESS table is reduced to in-frame sequences with V and J assigned. These tables do not hold every clone; where another copy was compared, an unresolved V gene accounts for under half, and the others remain unexplained. The D gene and trimming were derived from the DNA, and the V and J assignments and clone size from that table. In all, the sample holds 100,000 to 150,000 clones, and around 72% of those were seen once. The top ten constitute about 2.6% of the sample.

The cohort was made up of 666 healthy bone marrow donors. All cohort members were sampled while nominally healthy, although unrecorded immune exposures were likely present. CMV serostatus was recorded as positive for 250 to 300 and negative for about 50% of the roughly 670 cohort members, whereas no CMV serostatus was recorded for the donor in question. A peripheral blood sample was provided by each donor, and peripheral blood mononuclear cells were used for TCR beta sequencing. Genomic DNA extraction from the blood cell samples was performed with the Qiagen DNeasy Blood Extraction Kit. Reading from cysteine to phenylalanine, the CDR3 counts 16 amino acids. Left in the record is the CDR3 DNA by itself, 48 bases read in frame from the first base. As encoded in the germline V gene (reference sequence), CDR1 is MNHNY while CDR2 is SVGAGI. For this chain, trimming is 5 bases at the V end and 4 bases at the J end, and the number of junction bases without a gene match is 12.

Details on this clone: The antigen this receptor binds is unknown. No much larger clonotype is one base removed from it; base qualities were not supplied.

The sample consisted of PBMCs. The sequence came from a human donor in good health. The chain uses TRBV6-6 and TRBJ2-7; TRBD1 fits 9 bases in the junction. The CDR3 has the sequence CASSLDLPGQGYEQYF. The sequenced DNA is TGTGCCAGCAGTCTCGACTTACCGGGACAGGGTTACGAGCAGTACTTC.